One sample yielded the 15 T cell receptor beta chains listed below, sequenced in a study of blood T cells in healthy people across ages. PCR was performed a second time for roughly 7 to 11 cycles using a sample-barcoded 5' primer and a J-beta primer mix. TCRdb processed the 5' RACE reads anew with MiXCR; each CDR3 protein has one entry. The sample holds approximately 880,000 distinct CDR3 sequences; roughly 43% are singletons and the top ten take over 10%. Sequenced material: blood. Source of these receptors: a man younger than 40 in good health.

The V gene is TRBV7-2, the J gene TRBJ2-1; TRBD1 agrees at 7 bases. The V gene's germline CDR1 is SGHTA and CDR2 FQGNSA. The V and J ends lost 5 bases and 5 bases, in that order; junction bases with no gene match: 9. The length of the CDR3 is 15 residues. The CDR3 coding sequence is TGTGCCAGCAGCCTTATACAGGGGCGGAACAATGAGCAGTTCTTC. It specifies CASSLIQGRNNEQFF.

The chain is built from TRBV6-2 or TRBV6-3 and TRBJ2-7; 10 bases align to TRBD2. V was clipped by 8 bases and J by 1 base; unmatched bases: 5. CDR3 size: 14 residues. CDR1 MNHEY and CDR2 SVGEGT come from the germline V gene. CDR3 protein: CASQERGGSYEQYF. In DNA form, the CDR3 reads TGTGCCAGCCAAGAGCGGGGGGGATCCTACGAGCAGTACTTC.

A few counts support this clonotype. The genes are TRBV6-6 and TRBJ2-7; no clear D gene. Germline lookup yields CDR1 MNHNY and CDR2 SVGAGI (reference sequence). The CDR3 length is 14 residues. Trimming stripped 2 bases from V and 6 bases from J, with 14 bases between. The CDR3 sequence is CASSYAGVGREQYF. The CDR3 DNA is TGTGCCAGCAGTTACGCCGGTGTCGGGCGCGAGCAGTACTTC.

The CDR3 here is CASSFGLAITDTQYF. CDR3 coding DNA: TGCGCCAGCAGCTTTGGCCTAGCCATCACAGATACGCAGTATTTT. The chain is built from TRBV4-1 and TRBJ2-3, with D possibly matching TRBD2 (5 bases). Germline assignment: CDR1 MGHRA and CDR2 YSYEKL. This CDR3 is built from 15 residues. Trimming cost V 5 bases and J 2 bases, with 14 bases left between them.

V is TRBV4-2 and J is TRBJ2-5; D gene ambiguous. Germline assignment: CDR1 LGHNA and CDR2 YNFKEQ. The CDR3 spans 13 residues. Trimming stripped 0 bases from V and 5 bases from J, with 7 bases between. CDR3 sequence reads: CASSQESAETQYF. The CDR3 nucleotides are TGTGCCAGCAGCCAAGAGTCTGCGGAGACCCAGTACTTC.

This chain links TRBV28 with TRBJ2-1; maybe TRBD2 (7 bases). Trimming stripped 7 bases from V and 7 bases from J, with 20 bases between. The CDR3 extends over 15 amino acids. Germline V gene sequence: CDR1 MDHEN, CDR2 SYDVKM. The CDR3 loop reads CASIPPGRGANEQFF. The CDR3 nucleotides read TGTGCCAGCATTCCTCCGGGACGGGGGGCGAATGAGCAGTTCTTC.

The genes are TRBV28 and TRBJ1-1; D call uncertain. V lost 6 bases and J 0 bases, leaving 14 bases between the germline ends. CDR1 MDHEN and CDR2 SYDVKM come from the germline V gene. This CDR3 region has 15 residues. CDR3 coding DNA: TGTGCCAGCAGGCCCTGGGGAACTATGAACACTGAAGCTTTCTTT. This codes for CASRPWGTMNTEAFF.

This clonotype showed up just a few times. The gene calls are TRBV7-9 and TRBJ2-5, with TRBD1 identical over 9 bases. This CDR3 has 14 residues. Looked up from germline, CDR1 is SEHNR and CDR2 is FQNEAQ (reference sequence). Trimming cost V 3 bases and J 6 bases; bases outside gene matches: 5. The CDR3 DNA reads TGTGCCAGCAGCTTGGGACAGGGTTTGAAGACCCAGTACTTC. It yields the protein CASSLGQGLKTQYF.

This clonotype was seen once. The CDR3 region has the DNA TGCAGTGCGAACCGGGACAGCTATGGCTACACCTTC. Translation gives CSANRDSYGYTF. The chain uses TRBV20-1 and TRBJ1-2; the match to TRBD1 covers 7 bases. Germline values: CDR1 DFQATT, CDR2 SNEGSKA (reference sequence). The length of the CDR3 is 12 residues. The V and J ends lost 6 bases and 4 bases, in that order; junction bases with no gene match: 5.

Of note for this clonotype: This may arise from a read error, as a much more abundant clone is one base away. The CDR3 loop reads CASSLDSGQETQYF. The CDR3, as DNA: TGTGCCAGCAGCTTAGATAGCGGACAAGAGACCCAGTACTTC. The V call is TRBV11-2, the J call TRBJ2-5, with D possibly TRBD2 on 6 matching bases. The germline V gene has CDR1 SGHAT and CDR2 FQNNGV. This CDR3 is 14 amino acids long. Trimming left V 0 bases short and J 2 bases short, with 7 bases between.

This clonotype has just a few counts. The rearrangement links TRBV20-1 to TRBJ2-3, with D unclear. The V and J ends lost 7 bases and 5 bases respectively, with 16 bases between them. Germline V CDR1 and CDR2: DFQATT, SNEGSKA (reference sequence). The length of the CDR3 is 13 residues. The CDR3 coding sequence is TGCAGTGAAAGAGCGAATACTTTAGATACGCAGTATTTT. As protein: CSERANTLDTQYF.

The chain combines TRBV20-1 with TRBJ2-1; no clear D. V was shortened by 1 base and J by 7 bases, with 5 bases between the two germline ends. The CDR3 consists of 11 residues. Germline CDR1 and CDR2: DFQATT and SNEGSKA (reference sequence). The CDR3 DNA is TGCAGTGCTAGAGGGCTGAATGAGCAGTTCTTC. This encodes CSARGLNEQFF.

This chain links TRBV5-1 with TRBJ2-7; TRBD1 matches at 8 bases. Per the germline V gene, CDR1 is SGHRS and CDR2 is YFSETQ. The CDR3 length is 16 residues. J lost 1 base, V lost 1 base, and 7 bases had no gene match. CDR3 nucleotide sequence: TGCGCCAGCAGCTTGCGGACAGGGCTCTCATCCTACGAGCAGTACTTC. Protein product: CASSLRTGLSSYEQYF.

The V and J genes are TRBV20-1 and TRBJ2-6; no reliable D call. Germline-derived CDR1 and CDR2 are DFQATT and SNEGSKA (reference sequence). This CDR3 is 14 amino acids long. V was pared by 6 bases and J by 0 bases, with 9 bases between. The chain's CDR3 is CSALSLSGANVLTF. The CDR3 nucleotides read TGCAGTGCCCTGTCCCTCTCTGGGGCCAACGTCCTGACTTTC.

The CDR3 spells CASSPQGGLYNEQYF. DNA of the CDR3: TGTGCCAGCAGCCCCCAGGGAGGTCTTTACAATGAGCAGTACTTC. The chain has TRBV7-2 and TRBJ2-4; tentative D call: TRBD2 (6 bases). The ends were cut back, 5 bases at V and 13 bases at J, with 24 bases in the middle. Germline assignment: CDR1 SGHTA and CDR2 FQGNSA. There are 15 residues in the CDR3.